This T cell receptor (beta chain) was observed in a study of T cells after somatic rescue of genetic block (dated by TCRdb to about 2020). For context, the study as a whole: What the study looked at was long-term robustness, specifically in a T-cell system that came about through somatic rescue of a genetic block in T-cell development.

A note on this clone: Its antigen remains unidentified. Within one base of it there is no much larger clone, and no base qualities were kept.

The junction shows trimming of 5 bases on V and 1 base on J, plus 11 bases between the germline ends. As encoded in the germline V gene, CDR1 is KGHSH while CDR2 is LQKENI. The CDR3 sequence holds 15 residues, the cysteine and phenylalanine included. This entry keeps only the CDR3 DNA: 45 bases, framed from base 1. The library was made by the immunoSEQ multiplex PCR assay. TCRdb's version of the immuneACCESS table is confined to in-frame rearrangements and falls short of the full clone set. An unresolved V gene accounts for under half of the shortfall where checked; the remainder is of unknown origin. The sample table records 68,000 or so clones; just under 95% of these occur just once. The ten largest account for around 3% of the sample.

Source material: peripheral blood mononuclear cells (PBMCs). The source of this sequence is a man between 35 and 55 years old. The chain uses TRBV18 and TRBJ2-2; the D gene assignment is ambiguous. At the DNA level, the sequence is TGTGCCAGCTCAACCTCTCTAGGGAACACCGGGGAGCTGTTTTTT. Its coded protein is CASSTSLGNTGELFF.